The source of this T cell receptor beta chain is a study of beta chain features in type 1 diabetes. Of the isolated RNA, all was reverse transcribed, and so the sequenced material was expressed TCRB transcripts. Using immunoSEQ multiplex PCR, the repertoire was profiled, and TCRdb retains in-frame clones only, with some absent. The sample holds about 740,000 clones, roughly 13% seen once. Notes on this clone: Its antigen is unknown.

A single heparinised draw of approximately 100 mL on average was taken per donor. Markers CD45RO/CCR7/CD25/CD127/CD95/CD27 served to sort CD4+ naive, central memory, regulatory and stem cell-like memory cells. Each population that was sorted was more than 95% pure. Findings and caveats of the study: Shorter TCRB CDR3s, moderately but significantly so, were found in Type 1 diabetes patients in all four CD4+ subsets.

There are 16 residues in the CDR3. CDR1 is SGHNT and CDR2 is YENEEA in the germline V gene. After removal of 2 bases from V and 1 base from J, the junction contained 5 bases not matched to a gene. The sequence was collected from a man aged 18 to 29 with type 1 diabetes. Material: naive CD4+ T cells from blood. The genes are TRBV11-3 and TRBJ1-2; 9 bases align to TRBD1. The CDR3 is CASSLSSGQGNYGYTF. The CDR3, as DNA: TGTGCCAGCAGCTTATCCTCGGGACAGGGTAACTATGGCTACACCTTC.